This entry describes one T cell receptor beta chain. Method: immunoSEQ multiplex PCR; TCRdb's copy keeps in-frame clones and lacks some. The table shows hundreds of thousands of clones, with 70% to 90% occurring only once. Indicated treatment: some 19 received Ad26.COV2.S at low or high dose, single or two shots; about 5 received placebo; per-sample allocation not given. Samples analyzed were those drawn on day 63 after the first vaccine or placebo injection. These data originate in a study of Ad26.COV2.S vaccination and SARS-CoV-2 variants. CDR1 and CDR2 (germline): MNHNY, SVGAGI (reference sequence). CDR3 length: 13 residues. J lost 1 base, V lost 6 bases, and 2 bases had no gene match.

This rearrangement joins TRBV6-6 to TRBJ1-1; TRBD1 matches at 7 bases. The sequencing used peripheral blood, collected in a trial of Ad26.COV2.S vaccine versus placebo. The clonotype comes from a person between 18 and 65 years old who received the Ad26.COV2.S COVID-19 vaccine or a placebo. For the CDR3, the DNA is TGTGCCAGCAGAAGACAGGGGAACACTGAAGCTTTCTTT. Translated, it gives CASRRQGNTEAFF.